This T cell receptor (beta chain) was found in a study of T cell clones after liver transplantation. This clone was observed a single time. Its antigen is not known. TCRdb keeps only in-frame clones here, not all; method: immunoSEQ multiplex PCR. The sample records over 50,000 clones, approximately 88% being singletons. Trimming pared 7 bases from V and 1 base from J, leaving 14 bases between. The CDR3 is made up of 15 amino acids. The V gene's germline CDR1 is MNHNS and CDR2 SASEGT. Whole-study results and caveats: Low donor cell numbers restricted donor-reactive repertoire measurement in a couple of subjects.

The starting material was CD4+ T cells from blood, obtained before liver transplant. The chain recombines TRBV6-1 with TRBJ1-5; no clear D gene. The receptor was isolated from a human donor who received a liver transplant. CDR3 protein: CASIPGVLSNQPQHF. The DNA of the CDR3 is TGTGCCAGCATCCCGGGCGTATTGAGCAATCAGCCCCAGCATTTT.